The TCR beta chain described here comes from a study of blood T cell repertoires in COVID-19. About the study: Among Cohort 3 donors, those recovered had two negative PCRs, clearance, or symptom resolution. Acute-phase and convalescent COVID-19 samples originated in the United States, Italy and Spain.

In germline, CDR1 is MNHEY, CDR2 SMNVEV (reference sequence). V lost 8 bases, J lost 4 bases, and 17 bases lay in between. There are 14 residues in the CDR3. Authors' methods: Reference gene primer amplification gave nucleated cell count estimates. The table came from immunoSEQ multiplex PCR; TCRdb's copy has only in-frame clones and leaves some out. From that table come the V and J calls and clone size; the DNA was used to work out D and trimming. The sample holds approximately 360,000 clones; 87% are singletons and the top ten take roughly 1.9%. The source is a man aged 35 to 55 in a cohort exposed to, infected with or recovered from COVID-19 (not recorded which). The sample consisted of PBMCs or T cells enriched from blood (not recorded which). J is TRBJ2-5 and V is TRBV27; TRBD1 is a possible D gene (5 bases). DNA for the CDR3: TGTGCCAGCGGATCAGGGTTATTAGGAGAGACCCAGTACTTC. The encoded protein is CASGSGLLGETQYF.